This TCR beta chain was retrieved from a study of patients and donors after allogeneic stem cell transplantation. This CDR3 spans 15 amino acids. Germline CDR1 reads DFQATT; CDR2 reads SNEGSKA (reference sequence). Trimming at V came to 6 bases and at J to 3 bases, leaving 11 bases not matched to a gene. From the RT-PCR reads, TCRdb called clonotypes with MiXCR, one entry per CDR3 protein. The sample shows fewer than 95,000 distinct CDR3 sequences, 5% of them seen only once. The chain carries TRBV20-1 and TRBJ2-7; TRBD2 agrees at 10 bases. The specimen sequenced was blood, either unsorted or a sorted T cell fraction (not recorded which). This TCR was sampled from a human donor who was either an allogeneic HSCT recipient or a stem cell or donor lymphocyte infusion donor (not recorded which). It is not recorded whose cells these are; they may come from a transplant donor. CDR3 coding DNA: TGCAGTGCCCGAGGGGGACTAGCGCTAGTCTACGAGCAGTACTTC. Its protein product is CSARGGLALVYEQYF.